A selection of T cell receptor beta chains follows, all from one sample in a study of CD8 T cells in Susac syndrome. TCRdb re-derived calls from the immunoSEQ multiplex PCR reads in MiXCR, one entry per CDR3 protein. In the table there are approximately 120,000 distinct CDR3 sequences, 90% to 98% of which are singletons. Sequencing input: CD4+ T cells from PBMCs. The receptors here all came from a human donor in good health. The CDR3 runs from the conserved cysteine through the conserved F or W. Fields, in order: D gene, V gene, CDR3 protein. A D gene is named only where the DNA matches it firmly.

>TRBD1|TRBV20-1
CSVGDRVQETQYF
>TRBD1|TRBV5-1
CASSYGTAQLELFF
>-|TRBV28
CASSVRAELFF
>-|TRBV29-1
CSTSAFHEQYF
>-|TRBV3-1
CASSQGAVGNQPQHF
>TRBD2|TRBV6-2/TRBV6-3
CASSYQALAVTDTQYF
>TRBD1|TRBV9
CASSRQGDAGELFF
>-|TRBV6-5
CASSGGSPVTDTQYF
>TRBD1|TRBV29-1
CSVGQGQGKTQYF
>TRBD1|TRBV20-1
CSAEDRHSGNTIYF
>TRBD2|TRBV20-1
CSASGTITGGYTQYF
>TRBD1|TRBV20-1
CSARGQGTDTQYF
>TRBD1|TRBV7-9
CASNPRGRDRGTGELFF
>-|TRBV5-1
CASSTRGTEAFF
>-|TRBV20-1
CSASVSRTGELFF
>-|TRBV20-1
CSAIGTSSTDTQYF
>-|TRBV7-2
CASSSGRVRETQYF
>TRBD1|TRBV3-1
CASSRKRGTGGAMTGELFF
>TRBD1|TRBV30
CAWSLTGTGSYEQYF
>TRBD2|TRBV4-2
CASSQDQGGRIADTQYF
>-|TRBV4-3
CASSQGQTSYEQYF
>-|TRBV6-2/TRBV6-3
CASRPTGEGETQYF
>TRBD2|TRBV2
CASRSRGREHNEQFF
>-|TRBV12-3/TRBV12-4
CASSLMGFGGRTDTQYF
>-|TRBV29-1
CSGRDSGEQYF
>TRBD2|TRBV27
CASSGGLAGGPGTGELFF
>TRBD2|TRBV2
CASSEGTSGGQDTQYF
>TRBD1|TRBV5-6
CASSRQGASYEQYF
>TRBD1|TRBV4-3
CASSQTGAGNTIYF
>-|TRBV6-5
CASSYSRKAGKWETQYF
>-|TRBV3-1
CASSPSKGSTEAFF
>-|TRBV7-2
CASSLVRVSGNTIYF
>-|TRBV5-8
CASSLDRVAKNIQYF
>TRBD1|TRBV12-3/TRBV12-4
CASSLGQIEAFF
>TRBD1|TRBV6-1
CASSPPGTGANEQYF
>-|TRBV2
CASSELQTKGYTF
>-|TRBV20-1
CSARAEQVEFF
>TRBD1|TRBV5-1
CASSSGQGRYNEQFF